This T cell receptor (beta chain) was recovered during a study of blood T cell repertoires in COVID-19. While infection was still active, Seattle patients were enrolled and then followed longitudinally. Under the authors' procedure: Estimation of nucleated cell counts was performed using reference gene primer amplification. Assay: immunoSEQ multiplex PCR; the TCRdb copy retains only in-frame clones and omits some. The V and J calls and clone size are taken from that table; D and trimming were inferred from the DNA. Here the sample spans more than 60,000 clones, 88% being singletons. This clonotype was obtained from a woman aged 55 to 70 with COVID-19, enrolled during active disease. The sample was peripheral blood.

CDR3 in DNA: TGTGCCAGCAGTTACACTTCGGGACAGGGTTATGAAAAACTGTTTTTT. Its translation: CASSYTSGQGYEKLFF. The rearrangement uses TRBV6-5 and TRBJ1-4, with 9 bases aligning to TRBD1. J gave up 6 bases and V 2 bases, and 7 bases lay outside the gene matches. This CDR3 has 16 residues. In germline, CDR1 is MNHEY, CDR2 SVGAGI.